Below are 20 T cell receptor beta chains sequenced from a single sample in a study of blood T cell repertoires in COVID-19. Measured with immunoSEQ multiplex PCR; TCRdb has only the in-frame clones, and not every one. The sample shows roughly 120,000 clones, 75% to 90% of them seen only once. The material sequenced was peripheral blood. Receptors were obtained from a man between 65 and 80 years old with acute or convalescent COVID-19.

This clone came up many times. The J gene is TRBJ2-7, the V gene TRBV10-3; weak D call: TRBD2 (6 bases). The CDR3 consists of 17 residues. Trimming took off 6 bases at V and 4 bases at J, with 25 bases between the two ends. The V gene's germline CDR1 is ENHRY and CDR2 SYGVKD. CDR3 coding DNA: TGTGCCATCAGCATAGCAGAGGACGGCGGCGGGAAGTACGAGCAGTACTTC. It translates to CAISIAEDGGGKYEQYF.

This chain connects TRBV18 to TRBJ1-1; 7 nucleotides agree with TRBD1. Per the germline V gene, CDR1 is KGHSH and CDR2 is LQKENI. The V and J ends lost 2 bases and 3 bases, in that order; junction bases with no gene match: 6. The CDR3 runs 15 residues. Here the CDR3 DNA reads TGTGCCAGCTCACCAGGGACAGCCCGGGACACTGAAGCTTTCTTT. Protein sequence: CASSPGTARDTEAFF.

This clone was recorded only once. V gene TRBV25-1 combines with J gene TRBJ2-7; tentative D call: TRBD2 (5 bases). The CDR3 loop spans 15 amino acids. Germline assignment: CDR1 MGHDK and CDR2 SYGVNS. V dropped 9 bases and J dropped 0 bases, with 18 bases sitting between them. Here the CDR3 DNA reads TGTGCCAGTCTTCCTCCGGCTGGGAGCTCCTACGAGCAGTACTTC. It translates to CASLPPAGSSYEQYF.

This chain uses TRBV5-8 with TRBJ2-3; tentative D call: TRBD2 (5 bases). Germline V gene lookup returns CDR1 SGHTS and CDR2 YDEGEE. This CDR3 is 13 amino acids long. Trimming took off 1 base at V and 3 bases at J, with 6 bases between the two ends. The CDR3 DNA is TGTGCCAGCAGCTTGAGAGGGACAGATACGCAGTATTTT. This translates into CASSLRGTDTQYF.

The rearrangement links TRBV27 to TRBJ1-4; D is unclear. CDR1 is MNHEY, CDR2 SMNVEV, per germline (reference sequence). The V end lost 2 bases, the J end lost 7 bases, and 8 bases lay between the germline ends. The CDR3 consists of 13 residues. The CDR3 is CASSLRGSEKLFF. CDR3 nucleotide sequence: TGTGCCAGCAGTTTACGGGGAAGTGAAAAACTGTTTTTT.

This clone has a single count. The chain recombines TRBV6-6 with TRBJ1-2; 8 bases agree with TRBD1. This CDR3 spans 14 amino acids. V dropped 6 bases and J dropped 6; count of bases not matched to a gene: 9. Germline CDR1 and CDR2: MNHNY and SVGAGI (reference sequence). The CDR3 sequence: CASRYPGQEHGYTF. The DNA of the CDR3 is TGTGCCAGCAGGTACCCGGGACAGGAACATGGCTACACCTTC.

This chain links TRBV28 with TRBJ1-2, with D uncertain. The ends were cut back, 3 bases at V and 3 bases at J, with 8 bases in the middle. The CDR3 contains 13 residues. In germline, CDR1 is MDHEN, CDR2 SYDVKM. CDR3 protein: CASSLRRHYGYTF. In DNA, the CDR3 is TGTGCCAGCAGTTTGAGGCGTCACTATGGCTACACCTTC.

The genes are TRBV19 and TRBJ2-7, with a possible D match to TRBD1 (6 bases). Germline V gene data show CDR1 as LNHDA and CDR2 as SQIVND (reference sequence). This CDR3 is built from 15 residues. V lost 3 bases and J 2 bases, leaving 14 bases between the germline ends. In nucleotides, the CDR3 is TGTGCCAGTAGTATCTCGGACAGTCGAGCCTACGAGCAGTACTTC. Residues: CASSISDSRAYEQYF.

The chain is built from TRBV6-2 or TRBV6-3 and TRBJ1-2, with TRBD1 as a possible D gene (6 bases). The V end lost 2 bases, the J end lost 4 bases, and 11 bases lay between the germline ends. The CDR3 length is 14 residues. Germline V gives CDR1 MNHEY, CDR2 SVGEGT. The CDR3 loop is CASSYPQGSYGYTF. CDR3 in DNA: TGTGCCAGCAGTTACCCACAGGGATCCTATGGCTACACCTTC.

The genes are TRBV5-5 and TRBJ1-2; TRBD1 matches at 7 bases. Trimming took 4 bases from V and 4 from J; bases not matched to a gene: 10. The CDR3 has 15 residues. Germline V gene data show CDR1 as SGHKS and CDR2 as YYEKEE (reference sequence). The CDR3 nucleotides read TGTGCCAGCAGCCCAGACCCCGGGACAGCCTATGGCTACACCTTC. Amino acids: CASSPDPGTAYGYTF.

The gene calls are TRBV5-5 and TRBJ1-1; 8 positions agree with TRBD1. V lost 5 bases to trimming and J lost 5 bases; unmatched junction nucleotides: 8. The CDR3 runs 14 residues. Germline V gene sequence: CDR1 SGHKS, CDR2 YYEKEE (reference sequence). Written as DNA, the CDR3 is TGTGCCAGCAGTCTAGGACAGGGTAGGACTGAAGCTTTCTTT. Translated: CASSLGQGRTEAFF.

The rearrangement uses TRBV12-5 and TRBJ1-1; 7 bases match TRBD1. Looked up from germline, CDR1 is LGHNT and CDR2 is FRNRAP. Trimming took 4 bases from V and 1 from J; bases not matched to a gene: 0. There are 13 residues in the CDR3. CDR3 amino acids: CASGWTGNTEAFF. In DNA form, the CDR3 reads TGTGCTAGTGGTTGGACAGGGAACACTGAAGCTTTCTTT.

This chain uses TRBV9 with TRBJ2-7, with D perhaps TRBD1 (6 bases). V lost 4 bases and J lost 2, with 16 bases in between. The germline V gene encodes CDR1 SGDLS and CDR2 YYNGEE. The CDR3 has 15 residues. CDR3 coding DNA: TGTGCCAGCAGCCCCTTAACAGGGCTTACCTACGAGCAGTACTTC. Its translation: CASSPLTGLTYEQYF.

The chain joins TRBV19 to TRBJ2-3; 9 bases line up with TRBD2. CDR1 and CDR2 from the germline V gene are LNHDA and SQIVND (reference sequence). The length of the CDR3 is 16 residues. V dropped 11 bases and J dropped 0; count of bases not matched to a gene: 12. The CDR3: CASRGRGGASTDTQYF. DNA of the CDR3: TGTGCCTCAAGGGGGCGCGGGGGGGCGAGCACAGATACGCAGTATTTT.

This clone showed up just once. The chain joins TRBV6-2 or TRBV6-3 to TRBJ1-1; D call uncertain. Germline CDR1 MNHEY, CDR2 SVGEGT. This CDR3 is built from 13 residues. With 6 bases removed from V and 7 bases from J, the gap between germline ends came to 15 bases. CDR3 protein: CASSRTGSNEAFF. Written as DNA, the CDR3 is TGTGCCAGCAGCCGAACCGGGAGCAATGAAGCTTTCTTT.

The rearrangement uses TRBV3-1 (or the pseudogene TRBV3-2) and TRBJ1-6; no firm D call. This CDR3 contains 16 residues. Trimming removed 3 bases at V and 0 bases at J, with 9 bases between. Per germline, CDR1 LGHDT and CDR2 YNNKEL (reference sequence). The CDR3 nucleotides read TGTGCCAGCAGCCAGGGCTTCAGCTCCTATAATTCACCCCTCCACTTT. This sequence encodes CASSQGFSSYNSPLHF.

This sequence joins TRBV19 and TRBJ2-1, with 10 bases matching TRBD1. The CDR3 runs to 16 residues. Germline values: CDR1 LNHDA, CDR2 SQIVND (reference sequence). J lost 2 bases, V lost 0 bases, and 1 base had no gene match. The CDR3 DNA sequence: TGTGCCAGTAGTATAGAGGGGACAGGGGCCTACAATGAGCAGTTCTTC. Translation gives CASSIEGTGAYNEQFF. The whole variable domain, remainder taken from reference TRBV19 and TRBJ2-1, is DGGITQSPKYLFRKEGQNVTLSCEQNLNHDAMYWYRQDPGQGLRLIYYSQIVNDFQKGDIAEGYSVSREKKESFPLTVTSAQKNPTAFYLCASSIEGTGAYNEQFFGPGTRLTVL.

J is TRBJ2-5 and V is TRBV5-4; D uncertain. Germline CDR1 is SGHNT and CDR2 is YYREEE (reference sequence). The CDR3 consists of 13 residues. Trimming shortened V by 5 bases and J by 2 bases, and 10 bases separated the two germline ends. Here the CDR3 DNA reads TGTGCCAGCAGTTCTATTATACAAGAGACCCAGTACTTC. This codes for CASSSIIQETQYF.

CDR3 in amino acids: CASSDRDTGELFF. CDR3 DNA: TGTGCCAGCAGTGACAGGGACACCGGGGAGCTGTTTTTT. This chain uses TRBV25-1 with TRBJ2-2; a weak D match, TRBD1 (5 bases). This CDR3 has 13 residues. Germline V CDR1 and CDR2: MGHDK, SYGVNS. Trimming took off 3 bases at V and 3 bases at J, with 5 bases between the two ends.

The J gene is TRBJ2-7, the V gene TRBV5-1; D may be TRBD2 (5 bases). The CDR3 spans 14 residues. Germline V CDR1 and CDR2: SGHRS, YFSETQ. Trimming shortened V by 4 bases and J by 7 bases, and 18 bases separated the two germline ends. The CDR3 coding sequence is TGCGCCAGCAGCCCGCGGGCTGGCCCTCGTGAGCAGTACTTC. Translation: CASSPRAGPREQYF.